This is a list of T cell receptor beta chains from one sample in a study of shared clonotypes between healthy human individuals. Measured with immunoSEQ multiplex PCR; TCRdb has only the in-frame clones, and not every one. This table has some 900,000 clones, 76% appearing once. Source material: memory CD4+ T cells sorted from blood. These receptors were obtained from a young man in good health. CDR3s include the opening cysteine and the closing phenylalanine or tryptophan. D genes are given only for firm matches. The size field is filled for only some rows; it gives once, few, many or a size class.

CASSLDRITDTQYF	TGTGCCAGCAGCTTGGACAGAATCACAGATACGCAGTATTTT	-	14	TRBJ2-3	-	TRBV5-4
CASAVGRVSGNTIYF	TGTGCCAGCGCCGTGGGACGAGTCTCTGGAAACACCATATATTTT	-	15	TRBJ1-3	-	TRBV2
CASSLMASGTANTEAFF	TGTGCCAGCAGTTTAATGGCCTCAGGGACCGCGAACACTGAAGCTTTCTTT	-	17	TRBJ1-1	-	TRBV28
CASSSVNTGELFF	TGCGCCAGCAGTTCTGTAAACACCGGGGAGCTGTTTTTT	-	13	TRBJ2-2	-	TRBV4-1
CASSPEGSYGYTF	TGTGCCAGCTCACCGGAGGGTAGCTATGGCTACACCTTC	many	13	TRBJ1-2	-	TRBV18
CASSPPIRGSVRETQYF	TGTGCCAGCTCACCACCGATTCGGGGGAGCGTTAGGGAGACCCAGTACTTC	-	17	TRBJ2-5	-	TRBV18
CASSWTVEGNIQYF	TGTGCCAGCAGTTGGACAGTGGAAGGGAACATTCAGTACTTC	-	14	TRBJ2-4	-	TRBV28
CASTPTVYSNQPQHF	TGTGCCAGCACTCCGACAGTCTATAGCAATCAGCCCCAGCATTTT	-	15	TRBJ1-5	-	TRBV2
CASSLDEGETQYF	TGTGCCAGCAGCTTAGACGAGGGGGAGACCCAGTACTTC	few	13	TRBJ2-5	-	TRBV7-9
CASSKKALTNTGELFF	TGTGCCAGCAGCAAAAAAGCGCTGACGAACACCGGGGAGCTGTTTTTT	-	16	TRBJ2-2	-	TRBV7-2
CASSLEVSYNEQFF	TGTGCCAGCAGCTTGGAGGTCTCCTACAATGAGCAGTTCTTC	few	14	TRBJ2-1	-	TRBV5-4
CASSRQSSYNSPLHF	TGTGCCAGCAGCCGTCAGAGCTCCTATAATTCACCCCTCCACTTT	-	15	TRBJ1-6	-	TRBV11-2
CASSFTGKLNEKLFF	TGCGCCAGCAGCTTCACAGGGAAGCTCAATGAAAAACTGTTTTTT	-	15	TRBJ1-4	-	TRBV5-1
CASSLLGGELGTEAFF	TGTGCCAGCAGCTTACTAGGGGGCGAGTTAGGTACTGAAGCTTTCTTT	-	16	TRBJ1-1	TRBD1	TRBV7-2
CASSVAIGSSYEQYF	TGTGCCAGCAGCGTAGCTATCGGCAGCTCCTACGAGCAGTACTTC	-	15	TRBJ2-7	-	TRBV9
CASKSGRTSPLHF	TGTGCCAGTAAATCAGGGAGGACTTCACCCCTCCACTTT	few	13	TRBJ1-6	-	TRBV19
CASSFYDSPLHF	TGTGCCAGCAGCTTTTACGATTCACCCCTCCACTTT	-	12	TRBJ1-6	-	TRBV7-2
CASSLLPGGETQYF	TGTGCCAGCAGTTTACTCCCTGGGGGCGAGACCCAGTACTTC	-	14	TRBJ2-5	-	TRBV28
CASRKEGYGYTF	TGTGCCAGCAGGAAGGAAGGCTATGGCTACACCTTC	-	12	TRBJ1-2	-	TRBV2
CAISESERYEQYF	TGTGCCATCAGTGAGTCGGAAAGGTACGAGCAGTACTTC	-	13	TRBJ2-7	-	TRBV10-3
CASSPDGTGIYEQYF	TGCGCCAGCAGCCCGGACGGGACAGGAATTTACGAGCAGTACTTC	-	15	TRBJ2-7	TRBD1	TRBV5-1
CASSRRETQYF	TGTGCCAGCAGTCGGCGCGAGACCCAGTACTTC	-	11	TRBJ2-5	-	TRBV2
CASSPPGLPGGEQFF	TGTGCCAGCTCACCACCCGGCCTACCCGGGGGAGAGCAGTTCTTC	-	15	TRBJ2-1	-	TRBV18
CAWPTGYGYTF	TGTGCCTGGCCGACAGGCTATGGCTACACCTTC	-	11	TRBJ1-2	-	TRBV30
CASSPGLAAGDTQYF	TGTGCCAGCAGCCCAGGACTAGCTGCGGGAGATACGCAGTATTTT	few	15	TRBJ2-3	TRBD2	TRBV5-4
CAWSVLNYGYTF	TGTGCCTGGAGTGTACTGAACTATGGCTACACCTTC	few	12	TRBJ1-2	-	TRBV30
CASSSIASDRRYEQYF	TGTGCCAGCAGTTCAATAGCATCGGACAGGCGGTACGAGCAGTACTTC	-	16	TRBJ2-7	TRBD1	TRBV28
CASSEGQGNTIYF	TGTGCCAGCAGTGAGGGACAGGGAAACACCATATATTTT	-	13	TRBJ1-3	TRBD1	TRBV2
CAISQGAGANVLTF	TGTGCCATCAGCCAGGGAGCTGGGGCCAACGTCCTGACTTTC	few	14	TRBJ2-6	-	TRBV10-3
CASSLSPGVSNQPQHF	TGTGCCAGCAGTTTATCGCCCGGGGTTAGCAATCAGCCCCAGCATTTT	-	16	TRBJ1-5	-	TRBV27
CASSEAGTGGWEQYF	TGTGCCAGCAGTGAAGCCGGGACAGGGGGATGGGAGCAGTACTTC	-	15	TRBJ2-7	TRBD1	TRBV6-1
CATAEAGGPKDTQYF	TGCGCCACGGCAGAGGCGGGAGGGCCGAAAGATACGCAGTATTTT	-	15	TRBJ2-3	TRBD2	TRBV5-1
CASSQGTSGSGFGETQYF	TGCGCCAGCAGCCAAGGGACTAGCGGGAGCGGATTTGGAGAGACCCAGTACTTC	once	18	TRBJ2-5	TRBD2	TRBV4-3
CASSLGGQPYEQYF	TGTGCCAGCAGTTTGGGAGGACAGCCCTACGAGCAGTACTTC	-	14	TRBJ2-7	-	TRBV27
CASSTPSPGGEQYF	TGTGCCAGCAGTACCCCTTCCCCAGGCGGCGAGCAGTACTTC	-	14	TRBJ2-7	-	TRBV6-1
CAISPGTSGRDTQYF	TGTGCCATCAGTCCAGGGACTAGCGGGAGAGATACGCAGTATTTT	few	15	TRBJ2-3	TRBD2	TRBV10-3
CASSLLAGLDTQYF	TGTGCCAGCAGCTTATTAGCGGGACTGGATACGCAGTATTTT	-	14	TRBJ2-3	TRBD2	TRBV7-2
CASSLSPRPNEQYF	TGTGCCAGCAGCTTATCCCCGAGACCCAACGAGCAGTACTTC	-	14	TRBJ2-7	-	TRBV7-9